This TCR beta chain was obtained from a study of blood T cells in healthy people across ages. This clonotype came up many times. Antigen specificity is unknown. PCR was performed a second time for roughly 7 to 11 cycles using a sample-barcoded 5' primer and a J-beta primer mix. Using its own MiXCR run on the 5' RACE reads, TCRdb lists one record per CDR3 protein. Among about 1.6 million distinct CDR3 sequences listed, about 31% were seen once. Findings and limits, study-wide: Compared with aged donors, long-lived donors showed fewer expanded clones, suggesting selection.

With 8 bases clipped from V and 6 bases from J, the junction kept 11 bases outside the gene matches. This CDR3 comprises 14 residues. Sequenced material: blood. The clonotype originates from a woman in her 30s in good health. The chain recombines TRBV12-3 or TRBV12-4 with TRBJ1-2, with 8 bases fitting TRBD1. The CDR3: CASAPSDRVHGYTF. DNA for the CDR3: TGTGCCAGCGCTCCTTCGGACAGGGTTCATGGCTACACCTTC.